Listed below are T cell receptor beta chains from one sample, sequenced in a study of esophageal squamous cell carcinoma under preoperative chemotherapy. TCRdb re-called the PCR reads through MiXCR, storing one row per CDR3 protein. Found here are about 18,000 distinct CDR3 sequences, 40% to 55% of them singletons; the top ten hold 25% to 35%. Sample collection occurred from a patient given preoperative chemotherapy. These TCRs come from a human donor with esophageal squamous cell carcinoma. The donor label of this sample is uncertain. The CDR3 runs from the conserved cysteine through the conserved F or W. D genes are given only for firm matches. Clone size is stated in some rows and not others, as once, few, many or a class when expanded.

v_gene: TRBV18; j_gene: TRBJ1-2; abundance: .; d_gene: .; len: 16; CDR3aa: CASSPQPGQLFYGYTF; CDR3nt: TGTGCCAGCTCACCACAGCCGGGACAACTTTTCTATGGCTACACCTTC
v_gene: TRBV7-2; j_gene: TRBJ2-7; abundance: .; d_gene: TRBD2; len: 16; CDR3aa: CAGGGGGGAGVYEQYF; CDR3nt: TGTGCCGGCGGGGGGGGGGGGGGGGCGGGAGTCTACGAGCAGTACTTC
v_gene: TRBV7-3; j_gene: TRBJ2-5; abundance: medium-sized; d_gene: .; len: 13; CDR3aa: CASSLTSANEQYF; CDR3nt: TGTGCCAGCAGCCTCACTAGTGCTAATGAGCAGTACTTC
v_gene: TRBV7-3; j_gene: TRBJ2-6; abundance: many; d_gene: .; len: 15; CDR3aa: CASSPRSASANVLTF; CDR3nt: TGTGCCAGCAGCCCTCGCTCGGCTTCGGCCAACGTCCTGACTTTC
v_gene: TRBV30; j_gene: TRBJ1-3; abundance: .; d_gene: .; len: 13; CDR3aa: CAWTTQRGNTIYF; CDR3nt: TGTGCCTGGACCACTCAAAGGGGAAACACCATATATTTT
v_gene: TRBV5-1; j_gene: TRBJ1-1; abundance: few; d_gene: .; len: 16; CDR3aa: CASSLGGGDSYTEAFF; CDR3nt: TGCGCCAGCAGCCTGGGCGGGGGAGACAGCTACACTGAAGCTTTCTTT
v_gene: TRBV6-5; j_gene: TRBJ2-3; abundance: few; d_gene: .; len: 14; CDR3aa: CASSYKPDGDTQYF; CDR3nt: TGTGCCAGCAGTTACAAACCCGACGGGGATACGCAGTATTTT
v_gene: TRBV7-2; j_gene: TRBJ2-1; abundance: few; d_gene: .; len: 12; CDR3aa: CASSLGIYEQFF; CDR3nt: TGTGCCAGCAGCTTGGGGATCTACGAGCAGTTCTTC
v_gene: TRBV7-2; j_gene: TRBJ2-5; abundance: .; d_gene: TRBD2; len: 14; CDR3aa: CASGGRGGRETRLF; CDR3nt: TGTGCCAGCGGAGGGCGCGGGGGGCGTGAGACCCGACTCTTC
v_gene: TRBV5-6; j_gene: TRBJ2-5; abundance: .; d_gene: .; len: 15; CDR3aa: CASSQGTRLQETQYF; CDR3nt: TGTGCCAGCAGCCAAGGGACTCGACTCCAAGAGACCCAGTACTTC
v_gene: TRBV10-2; j_gene: TRBJ2-7; abundance: many; d_gene: .; len: 13; CDR3aa: CASSDTLVYEQYF; CDR3nt: TGCGCCAGCAGTGACACCCTTGTTTACGAGCAGTACTTC
v_gene: TRBV10-2; j_gene: TRBJ2-3; abundance: .; d_gene: .; len: 17; CDR3aa: CASSRVAGTSGKNTQYF; CDR3nt: TGCGCCAGCAGCCGAGTCGCGGGGACGTCCGGCAAAAACACGCAGTATTTC
v_gene: TRBV7-2; j_gene: TRBJ2-1; abundance: many; d_gene: TRBD2; len: 15; CDR3aa: CASSLVAGADNEQFF; CDR3nt: TGTGCCAGCAGCTTGGTGGCGGGAGCGGACAATGAGCAGTTCTTC
v_gene: TRBV11-1; j_gene: TRBJ1-1; abundance: many; d_gene: .; len: 11; CDR3aa: CASSFGLEAFF; CDR3nt: TGTGCCAGCAGCTTTGGCCTTGAAGCTTTCTTT
v_gene: TRBV7-2; j_gene: TRBJ2-5; abundance: .; d_gene: .; len: 15; CDR3aa: CASSLGSGNQETQYF; CDR3nt: TGTGCCAGCAGCTTAGGTTCGGGGAACCAAGAGACCCAGTACTTC
v_gene: TRBV7-2; j_gene: TRBJ2-1; abundance: few; d_gene: TRBD2; len: 13; CDR3aa: CALAGEPYNEQFF; CDR3nt: TGTGCCCTCGCGGGAGAACCTTACAATGAGCAGTTCTTC
v_gene: TRBV10-2; j_gene: TRBJ2-5; abundance: .; d_gene: .; len: 15; CDR3aa: CASRITGSGANVLSF; CDR3nt: TGCGCCAGCAGGATTACGGGGTCTGGGGCCAACGTCCTGTCCTTC
v_gene: TRBV6-1; j_gene: TRBJ1-2; abundance: once; d_gene: .; len: 15; CDR3aa: CASSEALTGYFGYTF; CDR3nt: TGTGCCAGCAGTGAAGCGCTCACAGGGTATTTCGGCTACACCTTC
v_gene: TRBV7-9; j_gene: TRBJ2-3; abundance: .; d_gene: .; len: 17; CDR3aa: CASSPRGEPLSTETQYF; CDR3nt: TGTGCCAGCAGCCCCAGGGGTGAGCCTTTGAGCACAGAGACCCAGTATTTC
v_gene: TRBV7-3; j_gene: TRBJ2-1; abundance: .; d_gene: .; len: 15; CDR3aa: CASSLSAEPGNEQFF; CDR3nt: TGTGCCAGCAGCTTAAGTGCGGAGCCCGGGAATGAGCAGTTCTTC
v_gene: TRBV7-7; j_gene: TRBJ1-6; abundance: .; d_gene: .; len: 9; CDR3aa: CAINSPPHF; CDR3nt: TGTGCTATTAATTCACCCCCCCACTTT
v_gene: TRBV7-6; j_gene: TRBJ2-3; abundance: .; d_gene: .; len: 15; CDR3aa: CASSSLDRNTDTQYF; CDR3nt: TGTGCCAGCAGCTCTTTAGACAGAAACACAGATACGCAGTATTTT
v_gene: TRBV7-8; j_gene: TRBJ2-3; abundance: .; d_gene: .; len: 18; CDR3aa: CASSFPEWAGRGEDTQYF; CDR3nt: TGTGCCAGCAGCTTCCCTGAGTGGGCGGGAAGGGGAGAAGATACGCAGTATTTT
v_gene: TRBV7-6; j_gene: TRBJ1-6; abundance: many; d_gene: TRBD1; len: 16; CDR3aa: CASSLKVGQGYSPLHF; CDR3nt: TGTGCCAGCAGCTTAAAGGTCGGACAGGGTTATTCACCCCTCCACTTT
v_gene: TRBV7-9; j_gene: TRBJ2-5; abundance: .; d_gene: TRBD2; len: 14; CDR3aa: CAGSGGRAGETQYF; CDR3nt: TGTGCGGGCAGCGGGGGCCGAGCGGGAGAGACCCAGTATTTC
v_gene: TRBV7-3; j_gene: TRBJ2-5; abundance: few; d_gene: .; len: 15; CDR3aa: CARGAGGGDQETQYF; CDR3nt: TGTGCCAGGGGCGCCGGGGGCGGTGACCAAGAGACCCAGTATTTC
v_gene: TRBV7-8; j_gene: TRBJ2-5; abundance: .; d_gene: .; len: 15; CDR3aa: CASSLAMSRQDTQYF; CDR3nt: TGTGCCAGCAGCTTAGCGATGAGTAGGCAGGATACGCAGTACTTC
v_gene: TRBV7-2; j_gene: TRBJ2-5; abundance: .; d_gene: .; len: 15; CDR3aa: CASSLQGTAGETQYF; CDR3nt: TGTGCCAGCAGCTTACAAGGGACGGCCGGGGAGACCCAGTACTTC
v_gene: TRBV7-6; j_gene: TRBJ2-5; abundance: many; d_gene: TRBD2; len: 18; CDR3aa: CASSSPTSTSGGQETQYF; CDR3nt: TGTGCCAGCAGCTCCCCCACCTCGACTAGCGGGGGTCAAGAGACCCAGTACTTC